The text below deals with one TCR beta chain. Its specific antigen is unknown. No qualities accompany the bases; no much larger clone lies one base away. The immunoSEQ Assay, a bias-controlled multiplex PCR, was used to amplify TCRbeta CDR3 regions from genomic DNA. In the paper's pipeline: The number of nucleated cells in each sample was estimated by amplification of reference gene primers within the assay. To quantify the absolute abundance of each unique TCRbeta CDR3 rearrangement, sequence reads were collapsed and filtered. For each sample, productive Simpson clonality was calculated by taking the square root of Simpson's diversity index across productive rearrangements. TCRdb's version of the immuneACCESS table is confined to in-frame rearrangements and falls short of the full clone set. An unresolved V gene accounts for under half of the shortfall where checked; the remainder is of unknown origin. Clone size and V and J calls were adopted from that table, with D and trimming inferred from the DNA. In this sample the table shows some 100,000 clones, approximately 86% of which occur a single time. 10% to 13% of the sample is held by the ten biggest clonotypes.

The data derive from a study of blood T cell repertoires in COVID-19 (dated by TCRdb to the early 2020s). Turning to the overall study: Collaborator samples came from the United States, Italy and Spain and covered acute and convalescent phases of COVID-19. The prospective study material was composed of cDNA or gDNA derived from T cells, B-cell-depleted T cells, or PBMCs. The dataset comprised deeply sampled blood TCRbeta repertoires from subjects exposed to, actively infected with, or recovered from COVID-19. A freely available public database, intended as a resource for researchers studying the immune response to SARS-CoV-2, is where the repertoires were released. Samples were obtained from the ongoing ImmuneRACE study (first 160 participants) and from about 1,300 subjects provided by 6 global collaborators. The sample metadata nearly always contained a de-identified subject ID, COVID-19 status, age in years and sex. HLA class I and class II types, where available, came from metadata supplied by the sample provider rather than from assay-based typing. What the study reported, not specific to this receptor: Clinical and demographic metadata were provided uncurated, with the amount varying by source and participant.

Collaborating institutions collected whole blood in K2EDTA tubes following their own protocols. For TCRbeta analysis, collaborators shipped samples in one of three forms: frozen whole blood, isolated PBMCs, or DNA extracted from either of those sample types. After removal of 7 bases from V and 5 bases from J, the junction retains 12 bases not matched to a gene. CDR1 and CDR2 (MNHEY, SVGAGI) derive from the germline V gene. There are 15 amino acids in the CDR3, from cysteine to phenylalanine inclusive. Only the CDR3 portion is preserved as DNA: 45 bases, with reading frame beginning at the first base.

The sequenced sample consisted of peripheral blood. Recombination linked TRBV6-5 to TRBJ2-3, with 7 bases in between that match TRBD2. The receptor was isolated from a man between 45 and 60 years old with acute or convalescent COVID-19. The CDR3: CASKPEAGIVDTQYF. DNA sequence: TGTGCCAGCAAGCCCGAAGCGGGAATCGTAGATACGCAGTATTTT.